This T cell receptor (beta chain) is from a study of blood T cell repertoires in COVID-19. With V trimmed by 4 bases and J by 1 base, 7 bases remained unmatched. CDR1 and CDR2 from the germline V gene are PRHDT and FYEKMQ (reference sequence). The CDR3 has 17 amino acids. Before being deemed recovered, Cohort 3 donors had two negative PCRs, clearance, or symptom resolution. The repertoire was sequenced with immunoSEQ multiplex PCR; TCRdb's copy has only in-frame clones and lacks some. The top ten clones hold 2% to 2.5% of a sample with approximately 200,000 clones, 75% to 90% of them seen once. Sequenced material: PBMCs or T cells enriched from blood (not recorded which). V gene TRBV13 combines with J gene TRBJ2-2; TRBD1 matches at 9 bases. This receptor was taken from a woman younger than 45 who had recovered from COVID-19. CDR3 coding DNA: TGTGCCAGCAGCTACCCGGGACAGGGCAAGAACACCGGGGAGCTGTTTTTT. It yields the protein CASSYPGQGKNTGELFF.